What follows is one T cell receptor (beta chain) and its context. Germline CDR1 and CDR2: LNHNV and YYDKDF (reference sequence). CDR3 length: 17 amino acids. The data are from a study of T cells expressing NK-cell markers. TCRdb derives one entry per CDR3 protein from the 5' RACE reads, leaving out DNA. This sample carries a few hundred thousand distinct CDR3 sequences, with 5.2% going to the ten biggest clones. Sequenced material: blood T cells: a sorted CD56 or NKG2C T cell subset, CD4+ or CD8+ T cells, or bulk PBMC T cells (not recorded which). This TCR derives from a man aged 18-75 years in good health. V is TRBV15 and J is TRBJ2-5; the TCRdb call, TRBD2, lacks DNA for checking. The CDR3 loop is CATSRVRSSGSKETQYF.